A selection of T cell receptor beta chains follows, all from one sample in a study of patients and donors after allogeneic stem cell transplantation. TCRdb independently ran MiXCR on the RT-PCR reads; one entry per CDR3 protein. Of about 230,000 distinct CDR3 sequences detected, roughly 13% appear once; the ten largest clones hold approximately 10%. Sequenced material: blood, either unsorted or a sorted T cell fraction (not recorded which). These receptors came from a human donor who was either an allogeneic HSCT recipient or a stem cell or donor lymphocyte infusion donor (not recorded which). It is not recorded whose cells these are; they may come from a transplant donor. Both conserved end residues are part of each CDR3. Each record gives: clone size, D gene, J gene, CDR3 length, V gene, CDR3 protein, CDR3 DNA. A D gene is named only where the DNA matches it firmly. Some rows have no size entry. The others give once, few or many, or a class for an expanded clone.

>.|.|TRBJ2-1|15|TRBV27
CASSLQQGYYNEQFF
TGTGCCAGCAGTTTACAGCAAGGGTACTACAATGAGCAGTTCTTC
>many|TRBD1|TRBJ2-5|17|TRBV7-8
CASSLGPGTGRSETQYF
TGTGCCAGCAGCTTAGGCCCGGGGACAGGGAGATCGGAGACCCAGTACTTC
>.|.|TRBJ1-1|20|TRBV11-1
CASSLGGRGLRNHLGTEAFF
TGTGCCAGCAGCTTAGGAGGGAGGGGACTAAGAAATCACCTGGGCACTGAAGCTTTCTTT
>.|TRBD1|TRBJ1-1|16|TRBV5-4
CASSWGNRGMNTEAFF
TGTGCCAGCAGCTGGGGGAACAGGGGAATGAACACTGAAGCTTTCTTT
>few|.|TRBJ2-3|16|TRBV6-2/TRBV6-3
CASSWGPGAFTDTQYF
TGTGCCAGCAGTTGGGGCCCGGGGGCCTTCACAGATACGCAGTATTTT
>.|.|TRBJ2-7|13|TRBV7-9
CASSSYLSYEQYF
TGTGCCAGCAGCTCGTACCTCTCCTACGAGCAGTACTTC
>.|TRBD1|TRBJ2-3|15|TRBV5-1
CASSLVGQGRDTQYF
TGCGCCAGCAGCTTGGTCGGACAGGGACGAGATACGCAGTATTTT
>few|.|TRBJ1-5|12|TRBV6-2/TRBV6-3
CASSYGDQPQHF
TGTGCCAGCAGTTACGGAGATCAGCCCCAGCATTTT
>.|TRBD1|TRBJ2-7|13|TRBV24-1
CATSGQGANEQYF
TGTGCCACCAGTGGACAGGGGGCAAACGAGCAGTACTTC
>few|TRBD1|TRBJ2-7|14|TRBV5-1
CASSGGQGTAEQYF
TGCGCCAGCAGCGGGGGACAGGGTACGGCCGAGCAGTACTTC
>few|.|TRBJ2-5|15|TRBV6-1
CASSDEGHRKETQYF
TGTGCCAGCAGTGATGAAGGACACCGAAAAGAGACCCAGTACTTC
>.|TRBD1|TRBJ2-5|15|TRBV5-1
CASSSGTALQETQYF
TGCGCCAGCAGCTCAGGGACAGCCCTCCAAGAGACCCAGTACTTC
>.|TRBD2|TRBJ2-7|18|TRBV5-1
CASSLGTSGGKSSYEQYF
TGCGCCAGCAGCTTGGGGACTAGCGGGGGCAAAAGCTCCTACGAGCAGTACTTC
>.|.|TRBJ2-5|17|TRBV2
CASSEAGPGAWQETQYF
TGTGCCAGCAGTGAAGCCGGGCCAGGGGCGTGGCAAGAGACCCAGTACTTC
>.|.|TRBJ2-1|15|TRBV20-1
CSAPRTGFSYNEQFF
TGCAGTGCTCCCCGGACTGGCTTCTCCTACAATGAGCAGTTCTTC
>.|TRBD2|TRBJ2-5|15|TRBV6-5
CASSSTSGGRETQYF
TGTGCCAGCAGTTCAACTAGCGGGGGGCGAGAGACCCAGTACTTC
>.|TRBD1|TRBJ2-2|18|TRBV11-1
CASSRETGSGLNTGELFF
TGTGCCAGCAGCCGCGAGACAGGGTCAGGCCTAAACACCGGGGAGCTGTTTTTT
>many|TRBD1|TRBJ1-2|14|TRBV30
CAWSLGGGNYGYTF
TGTGCCTGGAGTCTGGGAGGGGGCAACTATGGCTACACCTTC